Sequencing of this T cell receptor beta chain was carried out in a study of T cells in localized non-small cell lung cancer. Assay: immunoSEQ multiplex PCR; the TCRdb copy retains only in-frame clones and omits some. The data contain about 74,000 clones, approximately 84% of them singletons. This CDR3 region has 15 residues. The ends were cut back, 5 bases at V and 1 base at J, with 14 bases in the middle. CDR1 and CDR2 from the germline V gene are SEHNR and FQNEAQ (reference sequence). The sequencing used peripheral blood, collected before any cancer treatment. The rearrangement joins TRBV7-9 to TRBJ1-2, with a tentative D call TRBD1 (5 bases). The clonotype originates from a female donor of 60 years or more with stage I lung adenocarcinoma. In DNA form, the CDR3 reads TGTGCCAGCAGCCTATCGACAGACTTTAACTATGGCTACACCTTC. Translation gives CASSLSTDFNYGYTF.